One and the same sample provided the 12 T cell receptor beta chains below, sequenced in a study of shared T cell receptors in the human thymus. The method was immunoSEQ multiplex PCR; TCRdb's version includes in-frame clones alone and lacks a portion of them. Of more than 300,000 clones listed, roughly 94% were seen once; the top ten hold approximately 0.02%. Sequencing input: thymocytes. All receptors derive from a human donor.

The chain combines TRBV28 with TRBJ1-3, with D hard to call. Germline lookup yields CDR1 MDHEN and CDR2 SYDVKM. Trimming pared 1 base from V and 0 bases from J, leaving 13 bases between. There are 17 residues in the CDR3. This CDR3 is CASSLFGQPYSGNTIYF. CDR3 nucleotides: TGTGCCAGCAGTTTATTTGGTCAGCCGTACTCTGGAAACACCATATATTTT.

This clone was seen a single time. The rearrangement links TRBV13 to TRBJ1-1; 7 positions match TRBD1. The V gene's germline CDR1 is PRHDT and CDR2 FYEKMQ (reference sequence). With V trimmed by 3 bases and J by 4 bases, 14 bases remained unmatched. This CDR3 contains 17 residues. This CDR3 is CASSFIKRTGVVTEAFF. The CDR3 DNA is TGTGCCAGCAGCTTTATAAAGCGTACAGGGGTCGTCACTGAAGCTTTCTTT.

The chain is built from TRBV4-3 and TRBJ2-5; D gene ambiguous. Near its end, the DNA agrees better with TRBJ2-7, so the J call may be wrong. This CDR3 has 16 amino acids. The germline gives CDR1 LGHNA, CDR2 YSLEER. The CDR3 nucleotides are TGCGCCAGCAGCCAAGATCTAGGCGCAGGAGCCTACGAGCAGTACTTC. Residues: CASSQDLGAGAYEQYF.

In this sample, this clone turned up once. The J gene is TRBJ2-1, the V gene TRBV28; TRBD2 matches 12 bases. Germline V gene sequence: CDR1 MDHEN, CDR2 SYDVKM. The junction had 17 bases not matched to a gene; V was cut back by 11 bases and J by 0 bases. The CDR3 sequence is 19 residues long. CDR3 loop: CALHPRGLAGMSSYNEQFF. The CDR3 coding sequence is TGTGCCCTCCACCCCCGCGGACTAGCGGGAATGAGCTCCTACAATGAGCAGTTCTTC.

This chain's CDR3 is CASRMDRMGLNTEAFF. The CDR3 DNA is TGTGCCAGCAGAATGGACAGGATGGGCCTGAACACTGAAGCTTTCTTT. The chain combines TRBV6-4 with TRBJ1-1; 7 bases line up with TRBD1. This CDR3 is built from 16 residues. Looked up from germline, CDR1 is MRHNA and CDR2 is SNTAGT. With V trimmed by 6 bases and J by 0 bases, 10 bases remained unmatched.

The rearrangement links TRBV4-1 to TRBJ2-2; 10 bases are shared with TRBD2. Germline loops: CDR1 MGHRA, CDR2 YSYEKL. The CDR3 spans 15 residues. J lost 6 bases, V lost 0 bases, and 1 base had no gene match. The CDR3 bases are TGCGCCAGCAGCCAAGAAAGCGGGAGGGCCGGGGAGCTGTTTTTT. As protein: CASSQESGRAGELFF.

This chain connects TRBV7-2 to TRBJ1-1, with D perhaps matching TRBD1 (5 bases). This CDR3 has 16 residues. V lost 3 bases and J lost 6, with 20 bases in between. Germline V CDR1 and CDR2: SGHTA, FQGNSA. DNA for the CDR3: TGTGCCAGCAGCTTCAGGGTCGCTAAACCACGCGCTGAAGCTTTCTTT. It is translated as CASSFRVAKPRAEAFF.

This chain connects TRBV9 to TRBJ1-2; tentative D call: TRBD1 (5 bases). The CDR3 is made up of 15 amino acids. Germline lookup yields CDR1 SGDLS and CDR2 YYNGEE. V was pared by 4 bases and J by 3 bases, with 16 bases between. The CDR3 protein is CASSPPGRGDYGYTF. The DNA of the CDR3 is TGTGCCAGCAGCCCTCCGGGCCGGGGCGACTATGGCTACACCTTC.

The chain has TRBV5-6 and TRBJ2-1; D may be TRBD2 (6 bases). The CDR3 spans 15 residues. V gave up 4 bases and J gave up 10 bases, with 21 bases separating them. CDR1 and CDR2 from the germline V gene are SGHDT and YYEEEE. Here the CDR3 DNA reads TGTGCCAGCAGCCCGGGAGAGTTCCCCAATCGAGAGCAGTTCTTC. This encodes CASSPGEFPNREQFF.

The chain couples TRBV4-1 to TRBJ2-2, with 8 bases fitting TRBD1. Trimming removed 7 bases from V and 6 bases from J; junction bases left unmatched: 13. The CDR3 is 16 amino acids. Per the germline V gene, CDR1 is MGHRA and CDR2 is YSYEKL. CDR3 sequence: CASTSEGQEGPGELFF. DNA of the CDR3: TGCGCCAGCACTTCAGAGGGACAGGAAGGACCCGGGGAGCTGTTTTTT.

The chain is built from TRBV19 and TRBJ2-1, with TRBD1 matching over 10 bases. CDR1 LNHDA and CDR2 SQIVND come from the germline V gene (reference sequence). The junction had 5 bases not matched to a gene; V was cut back by 6 bases and J by 6 bases. This CDR3 spans 14 amino acids. CDR3 nucleotide sequence: TGTGCCAGTAGAGGGACAGGGGAATCCAATGAGCAGTTCTTC. Translation: CASRGTGESNEQFF.

The rearrangement uses TRBV27 and TRBJ1-1; 7 bases map to TRBD1. The germline gives CDR1 MNHEY, CDR2 SMNVEV (reference sequence). V lost 4 bases and J lost 3; bases outside the gene matches: 14. The CDR3 spans 17 residues. CDR3 in DNA: TGTGCCAGCAGTTCCCGGGACAGACACAATGAGCACACTGAAGCTTTCTTT. Protein: CASSSRDRHNEHTEAFF.